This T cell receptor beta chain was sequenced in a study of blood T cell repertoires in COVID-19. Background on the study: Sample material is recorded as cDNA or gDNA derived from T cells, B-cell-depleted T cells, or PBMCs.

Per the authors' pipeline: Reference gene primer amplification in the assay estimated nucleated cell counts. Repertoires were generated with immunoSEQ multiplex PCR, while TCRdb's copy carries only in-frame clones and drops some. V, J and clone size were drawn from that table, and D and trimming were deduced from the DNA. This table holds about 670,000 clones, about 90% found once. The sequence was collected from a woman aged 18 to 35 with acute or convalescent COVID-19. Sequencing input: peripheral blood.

As DNA, the CDR3 is TGTGCCAGCAGCAACGGGGAGCGGACCTACAATGAGCAGTTCTTC. Translating it yields CASSNGERTYNEQFF. The chain links TRBV9 to TRBJ2-1, with D possibly TRBD2 on 5 matching bases. V lost 4 bases and J lost 2, with 13 bases in between. CDR1 is SGDLS, CDR2 YYNGEE, per germline. The CDR3 loop spans 15 amino acids. Supplemented by reference TRBV9 and TRBJ2-1, the full variable domain reads DSGVTQTPKHLITATGQRVTLRCSPRSGDLSVYWYQQSLDQGLQFLIQYYNGEERAKGNILERFSAQQFPDLHSELNLSSLELGDSALYFCASSNGERTYNEQFFGPGTRLTVL.